These 31 T cell receptor beta chains came from one sample sequenced in a study of CD8 T cells in ankylosing spondylitis. TCRdb used MiXCR to reprocess the 5' RACE reads, holding one entry per CDR3 protein. The table has about 200,000 distinct CDR3 sequences, over 10% seen once. The source material was blood, either unsorted or a sorted T cell fraction (not recorded which). These receptors originate from a male donor with ankylosing spondylitis or in good health (not recorded which).

This clonotype was seen repeatedly, ten times or more. This CDR3 is CASSLGGDPIYEQYF. The CDR3 nucleotides are TGTGCCAGCAGCCTAGGGGGAGATCCGATCTACGAGCAGTACTTC. The chain employs TRBV3-1 and TRBJ2-7; D may be TRBD1 (6 bases). CDR1 and CDR2 (germline): LGHDT, YNNKEL (reference sequence). The CDR3 is made up of 15 amino acids. The V end lost 4 bases, the J end lost 3 bases, and 16 bases lay between the germline ends.

The chain has TRBV12-5 and TRBJ1-6, with unresolved D. Trimming stripped 4 bases from V and 11 bases from J, with 12 bases between. Per the germline V gene, CDR1 is LGHNT and CDR2 is FRNRAP. CDR3 length equals 13 residues. The CDR3 DNA reads TGTGCTAGTGGTTCGCCTCAGGTGCCACCCCTCCACTTT. Its protein product is CASGSPQVPPLHF.

This clonotype came up a few times. This chain uses TRBV7-2 with TRBJ2-5, with 10 nucleotides matching TRBD1. The germline V gene encodes CDR1 SGHTA and CDR2 FQGNSA. This CDR3 region has 15 residues. The trim removed 3 bases at V and 3 bases at J, leaving 4 bases unmatched. The CDR3, as DNA: TGTGCCAGCAGCTTCCGGGACAGGGGAGAAGAGACCCAGTACTTC. It specifies CASSFRDRGEETQYF.

This clonotype was seen repeatedly, ten times or more. V is TRBV29-1 and J is TRBJ2-3; perhaps D is TRBD1 or TRBD2 (5 bases each). Trimming took off 4 bases at V and 6 bases at J, with 8 bases between the two ends. Germline V gives CDR1 SQVTM, CDR2 ANQGSEA. The length of the CDR3 is 11 residues. CDR3 DNA sequence: TGCAGCGTTGTTTGGGGGGATACGCAGTATTTT. The encoded protein is CSVVWGDTQYF.

This clonotype turned up a few times. This chain connects TRBV12-3 or TRBV12-4 to TRBJ2-2; no clear D gene. Trimming pared 8 bases from V and 5 bases from J, leaving 12 bases between. There are 13 residues in the CDR3. The CDR3 here is CASLQAETGELFF. Written as DNA, the CDR3 is TGTGCCAGCCTCCAGGCGGAGACCGGGGAGCTGTTTTTT.

This clonotype has more than one count but fewer than ten. In nucleotides, the CDR3 is TGCAGCGTTGACGCCGGGGGGGGGACCGTCGAGCAGTACTTC. Translating gives CSVDAGGGTVEQYF. This chain connects TRBV29-1 to TRBJ2-7; 8 bases match TRBD2. Germline values: CDR1 SQVTM, CDR2 ANQGSEA. J gave up 6 bases and V 3 bases, and 10 bases lay outside the gene matches. There are 14 residues in the CDR3.

This clonotype has ten or more counts. The J gene is TRBJ2-5, the V gene TRBV11-2; TRBD2 matches 7 bases. The CDR3 contains 14 residues. Looked up from germline, CDR1 is SGHAT and CDR2 is FQNNGV. V was pared by 4 bases and J by 1 base, with 3 bases of the junction left unmatched. The CDR3 sequence: CASSSSGFQETQYF. In nucleotides, the CDR3 is TGTGCCAGCAGCTCTAGCGGATTCCAAGAGACCCAGTACTTC.

The J gene is TRBJ2-2, the V gene TRBV20-1; D unresolved. Trimming left V 1 base short and J 4 bases short, with 19 bases between. Germline loops: CDR1 DFQATT, CDR2 SNEGSKA (reference sequence). The CDR3 has 17 residues. CDR3 nucleotides: TGCAGTGCTAGAGCCATGCCCGACCGGAAAGGCACCGGGGAGCTGTTTTTT. Protein sequence: CSARAMPDRKGTGELFF.

This clonotype showed up just a few times. The chain combines TRBV29-1 with TRBJ2-1; D is possibly TRBD1 (6 bases). The germline V gene encodes CDR1 SQVTM and CDR2 ANQGSEA. The ends were cut back, 3 bases at V and 0 bases at J, with 21 bases in the middle. The CDR3 contains 18 residues. CDR3 DNA sequence: TGCAGCGTTGATGGGGACACCGAGAAGTCCCGCTCCTACAATGAGCAGTTCTTC. Translated: CSVDGDTEKSRSYNEQFF.

This clonotype was observed at least ten times. The chain employs TRBV7-2 and TRBJ2-1; 7 bases map to TRBD2. CDR1 is SGHTA and CDR2 is FQGNSA in the germline V gene. Trimming removed 6 bases from V and 6 bases from J; junction bases left unmatched: 14. This CDR3 contains 16 residues. This CDR3 is CASRPASGGAPNEQFF. In DNA, the CDR3 is TGTGCCAGCAGACCCGCTAGCGGAGGGGCCCCCAATGAGCAGTTCTTC.

CDR3 sequence reads: CASSSLTGAGYEQYF. The CDR3 DNA follows: TGTGCCAGCAGCTCTTTGACAGGGGCGGGCTACGAGCAGTACTTC. The J gene is TRBJ2-7, the V gene TRBV7-6; 8 nucleotides agree with TRBD1. The germline V gene has CDR1 SGHVS and CDR2 FNYEAQ. With 4 bases clipped from V and 3 bases from J, the junction kept 8 bases outside the gene matches. The CDR3 runs 15 residues.

In its sample, this clonotype was seen a few times. The rearrangement uses TRBV20-1 and TRBJ1-6, with 8 bases matching TRBD1. Germline CDR1 reads DFQATT; CDR2 reads SNEGSKA (reference sequence). This CDR3 region has 18 residues. V lost 0 bases to trimming and J lost 3 bases; unmatched junction nucleotides: 10. The CDR3 is CSARDYQGAGHYNSPLHF. The CDR3 bases are TGCAGTGCTAGAGATTACCAGGGGGCAGGGCACTATAATTCACCCCTCCACTTT.

This clonotype was found a few times. This chain links TRBV4-1 with TRBJ2-1; TRBD1 might be the D (6 bases). Germline CDR1 is MGHRA and CDR2 is YSYEKL. V lost 4 bases and J lost 9, with 19 bases in between. This CDR3 region has 15 residues. This CDR3 reads CASSPEGGVEGEQFF. The CDR3 DNA reads as TGCGCCAGCAGCCCCGAAGGGGGAGTAGAGGGTGAGCAGTTCTTC.

This clonotype was detected only a few times. This rearrangement joins TRBV10-3 to TRBJ2-7; D is unclear. The CDR3 totals 15 residues. The V and J ends lost 5 bases and 0 bases respectively, with 14 bases between them. Germline lookup yields CDR1 ENHRY and CDR2 SYGVKD. The CDR3 is CAISNRPSSSYEQYF. CDR3 coding DNA: TGTGCCATCAGTAACAGACCCTCTAGCTCCTACGAGCAGTACTTC.

This clonotype has a handful of counts. The chain links TRBV7-6 to TRBJ2-7; the D gene is possibly TRBD2 (6 bases). Germline-derived CDR1 and CDR2 are SGHVS and FNYEAQ. The CDR3 contains 15 residues. V lost 0 bases and J lost 0, with 9 bases in between. The CDR3 DNA reads as TGTGCCAGCAGCTTAGCTAGCGGCGACTCCTACGAGCAGTACTTC. Residues: CASSLASGDSYEQYF.

At least ten counts were recorded for this clonotype. The rearrangement links TRBV5-1 to TRBJ2-7; D may be TRBD1 (6 bases). Trimming removed 4 bases from V and 5 bases from J, with 13 bases in between. The CDR3 spans 13 residues. The V gene's germline CDR1 is SGHRS and CDR2 YFSETQ. CDR3 in amino acids: CASSPGTGNEQYF. CDR3 coding DNA: TGCGCCAGCAGCCCGGGAACAGGGAACGAGCAGTACTTC.

Only a few counts were recorded for this clonotype. V is TRBV9 and J is TRBJ1-4; D gene unclear. This CDR3 contains 14 residues. Trimming took 4 bases from V and 3 from J, leaving 10 bases between them. Germline V gene data show CDR1 as SGDLS and CDR2 as YYNGEE. The CDR3 sequence: CASSPLSANEKLFF. Here the CDR3 DNA reads TGTGCCAGCAGCCCCTTATCGGCTAATGAAAAACTGTTTTTT.

The V gene is TRBV15, the J gene TRBJ2-7; no reliable D call. V shed 0 bases and J shed 6 bases, with 9 bases lying between them. This CDR3 has 13 residues. The germline V gene has CDR1 LNHNV and CDR2 YYDKDF (reference sequence). The CDR3 reads CATSRDMGIEQYF. CDR3 sequence (DNA): TGTGCCACCAGCAGAGATATGGGGATCGAGCAGTACTTC.

The genes are TRBV5-1 and TRBJ2-6; D is perhaps TRBD2 (5 bases). This CDR3 contains 16 residues. Germline V gives CDR1 SGHRS, CDR2 YFSETQ. With 4 bases removed from V and 4 bases from J, the gap between germline ends came to 15 bases. CDR3 residues: CASSLDRPGGANVLTF. DNA for the CDR3: TGCGCCAGCAGCCTCGACCGGCCGGGAGGGGCCAACGTCCTGACTTTC.

The chain combines TRBV6-5 with TRBJ1-2; a weak D match, TRBD1 (5 bases). Looked up from germline, CDR1 is MNHEY and CDR2 is SVGAGI. The CDR3 contains 15 residues. Trimming removed 4 bases at V and 4 bases at J, with 16 bases between. CDR3 DNA: TGTGCCAGCAGTTCGTCGGGGGAGAAAACCTATGGCTACACCTTC. Residues: CASSSSGEKTYGYTF.

This clonotype has only a few counts. The chain employs TRBV29-1 and TRBJ1-2, with 7 bases that match TRBD1. Germline lookup yields CDR1 SQVTM and CDR2 ANQGSEA. With 5 bases clipped from V and 2 bases from J, the junction kept 8 bases outside the gene matches. CDR3 length equals 14 residues. CDR3 in DNA: TGCAGCGTTCGGGGGGACAGTACCAACTATGGCTACACCTTC. Amino acids: CSVRGDSTNYGYTF. Full variable domain (outside the CDR3, taken from reference TRBV29-1 and TRBJ1-2): SAVISQKPSRDICQRGTSLTIQCQVDSQVTMMFWYRQQPGQSLTLIATANQGSEATYESGFVIDKFPISRPNLTFSTLTVSNMSPEDSSIYLCSVRGDSTNYGYTFGSGTRLTVV.

The chain joins TRBV20-1 to TRBJ1-3; D is uncertain. V shed 3 bases and J shed 9 bases, with 15 bases lying between them. Per the germline V gene, CDR1 is DFQATT and CDR2 is SNEGSKA (reference sequence). This CDR3 is built from 13 residues. The CDR3 DNA sequence: TGCAGTGCTAGCAAGGGAGACTCAGGCACCATATATTTT. Amino acid sequence: CSASKGDSGTIYF.

This clonotype was seen a handful of times. The chain is built from TRBV6-5 and TRBJ1-2; D perhaps matches TRBD1 (5 bases). Germline CDR1 MNHEY, CDR2 SVGAGI. Trimming stripped 0 bases from V and 8 bases from J, with 13 bases between. The CDR3 runs to 14 residues. The CDR3 DNA reads TGTGCCAGCAGTTACTCGATGAGGGGAAGCGGCTACACCTTC. Translated, it gives CASSYSMRGSGYTF.

Details on this clonotype: No conserved phenylalanine or tryptophan ends this CDR3, so it is likely a read error. The DNA is left out, because the CDR3 cannot be placed on it with certainty; the CDR3 is given as TCRdb lists it. The gene calls are TRBV20-1 and TRBJ1-1. The CDR3 is 13 residues long, counting both termini. Germline-derived CDR1 and CDR2 are DFQATT and SNEGSKA (reference sequence). The CDR3 loop reads CSARRHLWRELFN.

The V and J genes are TRBV7-9 and TRBJ2-7, with D possibly called TRBD1 or TRBD2 (5 bases each). Germline-derived CDR1 and CDR2 are SEHNR and FQNEAQ (reference sequence). CDR3 size: 13 residues. V was clipped by 1 base and J by 5 bases, with 9 bases between them. CDR3 sequence (DNA): TGTGCCAGCAGCTTAGTTGGGGACCACGAGCAGTACTTC. The encoded protein is CASSLVGDHEQYF.

The sample holds a few counts of this clonotype. This chain connects TRBV4-1 to TRBJ2-2; 10 bases map to TRBD2. The germline V gene encodes CDR1 MGHRA and CDR2 YSYEKL. The CDR3 contains 17 residues. The V segment lost 4 bases and the J segment 0 bases; nucleotides outside the gene matches: 5. The CDR3 region is CASSLSGLAANTGELFF. The CDR3 coding sequence is TGCGCCAGCAGCCTATCCGGACTAGCGGCGAACACCGGGGAGCTGTTTTTT.

The chain uses TRBV7-6 and TRBJ2-2, with D tentatively TRBD1 (5 bases). Trimming pared 1 base from V and 4 bases from J, leaving 7 bases between. CDR3 length: 14 amino acids. Per the germline V gene, CDR1 is SGHVS and CDR2 is FNYEAQ. The CDR3 region is CASSLGGPTGELFF. In nucleotides, the CDR3 is TGTGCCAGCAGCTTAGGGGGCCCCACCGGGGAGCTGTTTTTT. Based on the CDR3 plus reference TRBV7-6 and TRBJ2-2, the full variable domain is GAGVSQSPRYKVTKRGQDVALRCDPISGHVSLYWYRQALGQGPEFLTYFNYEAQQDKSGLPNDRFSAERPEGSISTLTIQRTEQRDSAMYRCASSLGGPTGELFFGEGSRLTVL.

Only a few counts were recorded for this clonotype. The V and J genes are TRBV6-1 and TRBJ2-1; 7 bases map to TRBD2. There are 17 residues in the CDR3. Germline V CDR1 and CDR2: MNHNS, SASEGT. V dropped 2 bases and J dropped 6; count of bases not matched to a gene: 13. CDR3 loop: CASSEFQLAQPSNEQFF. CDR3 nucleotide sequence: TGTGCCAGCAGTGAATTCCAACTAGCGCAGCCCTCCAATGAGCAGTTCTTC.

This rearrangement joins TRBV20-1 to TRBJ1-1, with unresolved D. The germline gives CDR1 DFQATT, CDR2 SNEGSKA (reference sequence). This CDR3 has 16 residues. V was clipped by 0 bases and J by 1 base, with 15 bases between them. In DNA, the CDR3 is TGCAGTGCTAGAGATAGTTCGGACCTTGGGAACACTGAAGCTTTCTTT. Translation gives CSARDSSDLGNTEAFF.

The chain uses TRBV6-2 or TRBV6-3 and TRBJ2-7, with 7 bases lining up with TRBD1. This CDR3 contains 13 residues. The germline V gene has CDR1 MNHEY and CDR2 SVGEGT. Unmatched junction bases numbered 5, after V lost 6 bases and J lost 3 bases. The CDR3 nucleotides read TGTGCCAGCAGGAGGGACAGCTTCTACGAGCAGTACTTC. This translates into CASRRDSFYEQYF.

The rearrangement uses TRBV4-1 and TRBJ2-3, with 16 bases identical to TRBD2. V gave up 3 bases and J gave up 0 bases; unmatched junction bases: 3. The CDR3 is made up of 18 amino acids. Germline V gives CDR1 MGHRA, CDR2 YSYEKL. This CDR3 is CASSHPGLAGGSTDTQYF. In nucleotides, the CDR3 is TGCGCCAGCAGCCACCCGGGACTAGCGGGGGGGAGCACAGATACGCAGTATTTT.